This entry lists 21 T cell receptor beta chains sequenced from one sample in a study of T-cell reconstitution after alpha-beta-depleted transplantation in children. Construction of the TCRbeta library involved unique molecular identifiers. TCRdb fed the PCR reads into MiXCR, producing one record per CDR3 protein. The profile covers nearly 400,000 distinct CDR3 sequences, with around 21% appearing a single time and approximately 3.8% taken by the ten largest. Sample: PBMCs from the stem cell graft donor, taken from the stem cell graft. The receptors derive from a human donor who donated a stem cell graft to a child with acute myeloid leukemia.

The chain couples TRBV25-1 to TRBJ2-1; D might be TRBD1 (7 bases). This CDR3 region has 16 residues. In germline, CDR1 is MGHDK, CDR2 SYGVNS. Trimming took 2 bases from V and 4 from J, leaving 15 bases between them. The CDR3 coding sequence is TGTGCCAGCAGTGAACGGGAGACAGGGCGTTACAATGAGCAGTTCTTC. The encoded protein is CASSERETGRYNEQFF. The full variable domain, completed using reference TRBV25-1 and TRBJ2-1, is EADIYQTPRYLVIGTGKKITLECSQTMGHDKMYWYQQDPGMELHLIHYSYGVNSTEKGDLSSESTVSRIRTEHFPLTLESARPSHTSQYLCASSERETGRYNEQFFGPGTRLTVL.

This clonotype was counted only a few times. The V gene is TRBV29-1, the J gene TRBJ2-7; D gene uncertain. CDR3 length equals 12 residues. Germline CDR1 SQVTM, CDR2 ANQGSEA. V was clipped by 5 bases and J by 2 bases, with 10 bases between them. Here the CDR3 DNA reads TGCAGCGTTCTTGCAGTTACCTACGAGCAGTACTTC. As protein: CSVLAVTYEQYF.

This clonotype was detected only a few times. The chain uses TRBV28 and TRBJ2-1; 9 bases match TRBD1. J lost 4 bases, V lost 4 bases, and 5 bases had no gene match. Germline V gives CDR1 MDHEN, CDR2 SYDVKM. CDR3 length equals 15 residues. The CDR3 here is CASSSGTGLYNEQFF. In nucleotides, the CDR3 is TGTGCCAGCAGTTCCGGGACAGGGCTTTACAATGAGCAGTTCTTC.

The rearrangement joins TRBV6-5 to TRBJ1-5, with D possibly TRBD1 on 5 matching bases. Germline CDR1 reads MNHEY; CDR2 reads SVGAGI. Trimming removed 0 bases at V and 6 bases at J, with 9 bases between. CDR3 length: 14 residues. CDR3 DNA sequence: TGTGCCAGCAGTTACTCAGGGGTTGCTCAGCCCCAGCATTTT. This codes for CASSYSGVAQPQHF.

This clonotype was found a few times. The V and J genes are TRBV3-1 and TRBJ2-5; 7 positions match TRBD1. The germline gives CDR1 LGHDT, CDR2 YNNKEL (reference sequence). V was clipped by 1 base and J by 5 bases; unmatched bases: 16. The CDR3 covers 18 residues. The chain's CDR3 is CASSQGVGWKGAEETQYF. The CDR3 DNA reads TGTGCCAGCAGCCAAGGGGTAGGGTGGAAGGGGGCTGAGGAGACCCAGTACTTC.

This clonotype was observed a handful of times. The gene calls are TRBV7-3 and TRBJ2-1; TRBD1 agrees at 9 bases. Germline-derived CDR1 and CDR2 are SGHTA and FQGTGA. V was clipped by 5 bases and J by 2 bases; unmatched bases: 4. The CDR3 spans 15 residues. The CDR3 here is CASSTGTGPYNEQFF. The CDR3 DNA follows: TGTGCCAGCAGCACAGGGACAGGGCCCTACAATGAGCAGTTCTTC.

This clonotype occurred a few times. The DNA of the CDR3 is TGTGCCAGCAGCTCGGACCAGGGATATGGCTACACCTTC. It yields the protein CASSSDQGYGYTF. This chain joins TRBV7-2 and TRBJ1-2, with a tentative D call TRBD1 (5 bases). V was clipped by 4 bases and J by 5 bases, with 11 bases between them. This CDR3 has 13 amino acids. Germline CDR1 is SGHTA and CDR2 is FQGNSA.

This clonotype was detected only a few times. This rearrangement joins TRBV7-2 to TRBJ1-6, with 9 bases fitting TRBD1. Per germline, CDR1 SGHTA and CDR2 FQGNSA. Trimming cost V 4 bases and J 8 bases; bases outside gene matches: 6. CDR3 size: 15 residues. CDR3 in amino acids: CASSSAWTGDSPLHF. The CDR3 DNA follows: TGTGCCAGCAGCTCAGCCTGGACAGGGGATTCACCCCTCCACTTT.

This clonotype was detected only a few times. The CDR3 DNA follows: TGCAGCGATGTGGGACTCAACTACAATGAGCAGTTCTTC. Its protein product is CSDVGLNYNEQFF. This sequence joins TRBV29-1 and TRBJ2-1; a weak D match, TRBD2 (6 bases). CDR1 SQVTM and CDR2 ANQGSEA come from the germline V gene. V lost 7 bases and J 3 bases, leaving 13 bases between the germline ends. The CDR3 is 13 residues long.

Concerning this clonotype: With a much larger clone just one base away, this may be a read error. The V gene is TRBV20-1, the J gene TRBJ2-1, with a possible D match to TRBD2 (5 bases). Per the germline V gene, CDR1 is DFQATT and CDR2 is SNEGSKA (reference sequence). The CDR3 totals 13 residues. Deletions cut 6 bases from V and 9 bases from J, with 18 bases between. In DNA, the CDR3 is TGCAGTGCCGGACCGCCTAGCCGGAGTGAGCAGTTCTTC. It specifies CSAGPPSRSEQFF.

This clonotype showed up just a few times. The gene calls are TRBV24-1 and TRBJ2-5; 10 bases are shared with TRBD2. Germline trimming cut 4 bases from V and 1 base from J; bases unmatched to any gene: 11. CDR3 length: 18 amino acids. Germline loops: CDR1 KGHDR, CDR2 SFDVKD. For the CDR3, the DNA is TGTGCCACCAGTGAGCGGCTAGCGGGAGTAGGGATCCAAGAGACCCAGTACTTC. It specifies CATSERLAGVGIQETQYF.

The chain links TRBV9 to TRBJ1-1; D call uncertain. V was pared by 3 bases and J by 5 bases, with 11 bases between. Germline lookup yields CDR1 SGDLS and CDR2 YYNGEE. The CDR3 consists of 13 residues. CDR3 sequence: CASSAPGGTEAFF. For the CDR3, the DNA is TGTGCCAGCAGCGCCCCCGGTGGAACTGAAGCTTTCTTT.

In its sample, this clonotype was seen many times. The CDR3 here is CSAPRFDGGSKTQYF. CDR3 nucleotides: TGCAGTGCCCCCCGATTCGACGGGGGCTCGAAGACCCAGTACTTC. This chain links TRBV20-1 with TRBJ2-5; perhaps D is TRBD1 or TRBD2 (6 bases each). This CDR3 has 15 amino acids. Looked up from germline, CDR1 is DFQATT and CDR2 is SNEGSKA (reference sequence). The V and J ends lost 6 bases and 6 bases respectively, with 23 bases between them.

The rearrangement joins TRBV7-8 to TRBJ1-1, with TRBD1 as a possible D gene (5 bases). Germline-derived CDR1 and CDR2 are SGHVS and FQNEAQ. There are 16 residues in the CDR3. Trimming removed 5 bases from V and 2 bases from J, with 18 bases in between. In nucleotides, the CDR3 is TGTGCCAGCAGCCGTCTCCGGGACGGCCTAAACACTGAAGCTTTCTTT. As protein: CASSRLRDGLNTEAFF. The full variable domain, completed using reference TRBV7-8 and TRBJ1-1, is GAGVSQSPRYKVAKRGQDVALRCDPISGHVSLFWYQQALGQGPEFLTYFQNEAQLDKSGLPSDRFFAERPEGSVSTLKIQRTQQEDSAVYLCASSRLRDGLNTEAFFGQGTRLTVV.

This clonotype was counted a few times. This chain connects TRBV5-1 to TRBJ2-1, with TRBD1 matching over 9 bases. Germline V gene lookup returns CDR1 SGHRS and CDR2 YFSETQ. This CDR3 has 15 amino acids. V was pared by 3 bases and J by 7 bases, with 8 bases of the junction left unmatched. CDR3 sequence: CASSSDRGIRNEQFF. Written as DNA, the CDR3 is TGCGCCAGCAGCTCCGACAGGGGGATTCGAAATGAGCAGTTCTTC.

V and J are TRBV6-1 and TRBJ1-3; D uncertain. This CDR3 contains 14 residues. In germline, CDR1 is MNHNS, CDR2 SASEGT. Trimming shortened V by 2 bases and J by 4 bases, and 9 bases separated the two germline ends. This chain's CDR3 is CASSERADGNTIYF. CDR3 DNA sequence: TGTGCCAGCAGTGAACGGGCGGACGGAAACACCATATATTTT.

The chain's CDR3 is CASSEDVASGRASYNEQFF. Here the CDR3 DNA reads TGTGCCAGCAGTGAAGATGTGGCTAGCGGGAGGGCGTCCTACAATGAGCAGTTCTTC. This rearrangement joins TRBV25-1 to TRBJ2-1; 12 bases match TRBD2. Trimming took 2 bases from V and 1 from J; bases not matched to a gene: 9. The CDR3 is 19 residues long. Germline values: CDR1 MGHDK, CDR2 SYGVNS.

This clonotype was seen many times. The V and J genes are TRBV27 and TRBJ2-3, with 9 bases identical to TRBD2. The V and J ends lost 6 bases and 3 bases, in that order; junction bases with no gene match: 10. Germline V gives CDR1 MNHEY, CDR2 SMNVEV (reference sequence). This CDR3 spans 16 amino acids. The CDR3 region has the DNA TGTGCCAGCAGCCAAGGTAGCGGGAGTGGTACAGATACGCAGTATTTT. This codes for CASSQGSGSGTDTQYF.

V usage is TRBV24-1 and J usage is TRBJ2-2; TRBD2 matches at 8 bases. This CDR3 is built from 16 residues. The germline gives CDR1 KGHDR, CDR2 SFDVKD. With 2 bases clipped from V and 1 base from J, the junction kept 2 bases outside the gene matches. The CDR3 sequence is CATSDSGTRNTGELFF. DNA for the CDR3: TGTGCCACCAGTGATTCCGGGACTAGGAACACCGGGGAGCTGTTTTTT.

The rearrangement links TRBV15 to TRBJ2-7; D ambiguous. V dropped 1 base and J dropped 7 bases, with 23 bases sitting between them. The CDR3 totals 17 residues. Germline loops: CDR1 LNHNV, CDR2 YYDKDF (reference sequence). CDR3 nucleotides: TGTGCCACCAGCAGAGTACCCAGCCTAGGCGCCGCCGCGGAGCAGTACTTC. It is translated as CATSRVPSLGAAAEQYF.

The rearrangement uses TRBV28 and TRBJ2-7; 9 bases are a match to TRBD1. Germline CDR1 and CDR2: MDHEN and SYDVKM. The CDR3 extends over 17 amino acids. V lost 1 base and J lost 4; bases outside the gene matches: 11. In nucleotides, the CDR3 is TGTGCCAGCAGTTTATCACACACAGGGGGCGGTAGGTACGAGCAGTACTTC. Protein product: CASSLSHTGGGRYEQYF. The whole variable domain, filled in from reference TRBV28 and TRBJ2-7, reads DVKVTQSSRYLVKRTGEKVFLECVQDMDHENMFWYRQDPGLGLRLIYFSYDVKMKEKGDIPEGYSVSREKKERFSLILESASTNQTSMYLCASSLSHTGGGRYEQYFGPGTRLTVT.